This T cell receptor (beta chain) was sequenced during a study of T cell responses to AZD1222 COVID-19 vaccine. Across the study: Pooled in the analysis were second doses at about 4 or about 12 weeks.

To note about this clone: The antigen is unknown.

Study outcomes and limitations: Spike-wide coverage was observed for vaccine-associated CD4 TCRs, with dominant responses at 160-218 and 743-854. Donors in the cohort were predominantly white British and more often female, and clonal diversity was possibly underestimated. At baseline, seropositivity was found in only a handful of AZD1222 recipients.

Sequenced by immunoSEQ multiplex PCR; TCRdb stores in-frame clones only, minus some. The table records fewer than 150,000 clones, over 90% of them present only once. CDR3 length: 16 amino acids. The trim removed 6 bases at V and 2 bases at J, leaving 7 bases unmatched. Germline CDR1 reads MNHNY; CDR2 reads SVGAGI (reference sequence). The chain has TRBV6-6 and TRBJ1-3; 10 bases agree with TRBD1. Sequences were derived from peripheral blood, sampled on day 0 of AZD1222 vaccination. The TCR was taken from an adult in good health. The CDR3 spells CASSGQGGFTGNTIYF. The CDR3 DNA reads TGTGCCAGCAGCGGACAGGGGGGATTCACTGGAAACACCATATATTTT.